This T cell receptor beta chain comes out of a study of cytomegalovirus exposure and HLA in healthy donors (TCRdb year 2017). For context, the study as a whole: In an earlier analysis of fewer than 750 of the donors, less than 350 Gb of sequence data and 90 million to 120 million unique TCR beta sequences from about 190 million T cells were reported. Approximately 300 gigabases of sequencing data and tens of millions of unique TCR sequences were included in an early release covering about 620 HLA-typed donors. Of the roughly 390 genotyped donors, 80% to 90% were placed in the genetic ancestry cluster associated with self-reported Caucasian donors. The study aimed to test whether signatures of past pathogen exposure could be identified by cataloging public T cell receptors. The T cell repertoires of about 700 subjects were profiled by immunosequencing and related to cytomegalovirus serostatus. A separate validation cohort of 100 to 150 different subjects was used in addition to the roughly 620-subject first cohort. To predict cytomegalovirus infection status, the study brought together high-throughput TCR immunosequencing, statistical association of individual TCRs with disease status, and machine learning. To study patterns of TCR occurrence, a later analysis re-analyzed previously published TCR beta repertoires from around 660 donors and added high-resolution HLA genotyping. Rather than drawing on any new phenotypic data, the later analysis identified candidate immune exposures from TCR beta sequences and the way those sequences occurred across donors. An earlier analysis of some 500 of the donors applied high-throughput TCR beta sequencing to assess whether each TCR beta V gene segment acted as functional or pseudogenic. Donor age, sex, ethnicity and CMV serostatus were collected together with the repertoire data. In a later genetic analysis, genome-wide SNP genotypes for about three fifths of the roughly 670 donors were used, and that subset was treated as a discovery cohort. Every repertoire in the discovery cohort had been generated on one and the same sequencing platform. Class I and class II HLA loci were covered by the typing at four-digit resolution. Typing coverage differed by locus: A, B, C, DRB1 and DQB1 were typed in roughly 629-630 donors, DQA1 in roughly 510, DPA1 in 600 to 610, and DPB1 in 472. Roughly five DR-DQ haplotypes were treated as single units for association and clustering because of strong linkage in the cohort. Among some 410 genotyped donors of the cohort, an average of about 240,000 unique TCR beta nucleotide sequences were sequenced per donor, around 20% of them non-productive. What the authors observed across the whole study: Across donors, most TCR sequences were observed very rarely, whereas some public TCRs were present in many individuals. For the cohort, immune exposure information was limited to CMV serostatus. The study listed 150 to 200 TCR beta chains as associated with cytomegalovirus. Assigning TCR associations to individual alleles was difficult when HLA alleles, especially DR and DQ, strongly co-occurred. Correlated functional status among segregating V segments might be attributable to linkage disequilibrium, but an unknown experimental factor could not be ruled out. Specific HLA alleles were associated with 15,000 to 20,000 TCR beta sequences at a false discovery rate of 0.05 in a later analysis. A later analysis found that HLA-associated TCR beta chains were more clonally expanded and had lower generation probabilities than equally common non-associated chains. The authors suggested that the approach could potentially be extended to other disease states and immunological phenotypes. In an earlier analysis of 587 of the donors, most TCR beta V segments were observed in productive rearrangements about 87% or about 30% of the time, broadly matching IMGT annotations. A later analysis found that TCR association rates varied across HLA loci, with DRB1 alleles showing the most associated TCRs and HLA-C alleles the fewest. The classifier was reported to diagnose cytomegalovirus status with high specificity and sensitivity in both the original and validation cohorts. A further reported finding was that TCR beta sequences accurately predicted the HLA-A and HLA-B alleles for most subjects in the first cohort. HLA typing was unavailable for some donors at each locus, so association tests used only the typed subset. According to a later analysis, parvovirus B19, influenza, CMV and Epstein-Barr virus appeared linked to several top co-occurrence clusters. Compared with the 666-donor mean, donors in an Asian-associated ancestry cluster had fewer N-insertions in productive TCRs, according to a later genetic analysis. Because counts were too low, roughly 18 rarely observed V segments, including chromosome 9 orphons, were left out of the earlier analysis of some 600 of the donors. Three of the identified cytomegalovirus-associated TCR beta chains were confirmed in vitro to be specific for cytomegalovirus antigens. The presence/absence analyses assumed that sequencing depth was roughly uniform across donors, and that assumption may not be true. In a later genetic analysis, a missense DCLRE1C variant was associated with V-gene and J-gene trimming of TCR beta chains, and the association was replicated in an independent cohort. Some IMGT-functional V segments, including TRBV6-2 and TRBV6-3, could not be told apart with the 87-base-pair reads, so those segments were excluded. According to a later analysis, most CMV-associated TCR beta chains appeared to be HLA-restricted, and the HLA associations seemed to be driven largely by CMV exposure. A cluster of highly shared sequence variants was judged likely to be a technical artifact of the sequencing pipeline. Only TCR beta chains were sequenced in this cohort, and the absence of alpha or paired-chain data limited detectable features.

In total, roughly 670 healthy bone marrow donors made up the cohort. At the time of sampling, all cohort members were nominally healthy, though unrecorded immune exposures were likely present. The donor tested CMV seronegative and was one of the 352 seronegative cohort members. Each donor provided a peripheral blood sample, and peripheral blood mononuclear cells were used for TCR beta sequencing. The Qiagen DNeasy Blood Extraction Kit was used to extract genomic DNA from the blood cell samples. Concerning this clone itself: Its binding antigen is unknown. No qualities accompany the bases; no much larger clone lies one base away.

The CDR3 goes from the cysteine to the phenylalanine over 14 residues. The only DNA kept is the CDR3, 42 bases in frame from the first base. The germline V gene supplies CDR1 SGHVS and CDR2 FQNEAQ. V gives up 3 bases and J gives up 3 bases, and the segment between their germline ends measures 9 bases. Libraries were prepared through the immunoSEQ multiplex PCR assay. For the multiplex PCR, a mixture combining 60 forward primers for TCR Vbeta segments and 13 reverse primers for TCR Jbeta segments was used. A multiplex PCR assay on genomic DNA amplified the CDR3 region of rearranged TCR beta genes. The amplified TCR beta libraries were sequenced on the Illumina HiSeq System as 87-base-pair reads. The authors' analysis ran thus. Across the roughly 700 repertoires, a later analysis counted 60 million to 90 million unique TCR beta chains, 8.5 million to 12 million of which were shared by at least two donors. Raw reads were error-corrected and collapsed into unique sequences with a nearest-neighbor algorithm that merged closely related sequences to remove PCR and sequencing errors. CDR3 sequences were aligned to IMGT reference sequences to assign V, D and J gene segments. Each retained sequence needed at least a six-nucleotide match to both a V gene segment and a J gene segment. A rearrangement counted as productive if the CDR3 had no stop codons and remained in frame with V and J, and every other rearrangement counted as non-productive. Following IMGT convention, CDR3 was defined as the stretch from the second conserved V-encoded cysteine to the conserved J-encoded phenylalanine. Sequences without an unambiguous match to a single V gene segment were excluded from the earlier analysis of approximately 600 of the donors. In an earlier analysis of roughly 600 of the donors, a V segment was called functional when productive rearrangements were above 56.7%, and segregating when the standard deviation between donors exceeded 5%. A statistical classification framework was built to diagnose cytomegalovirus status from the catalog of TCR beta chain sequences. V and J gene assignment, in a later analysis, came from comparing TCR nucleotide sequences with IMGT/GENE-DB human TR gene sequences. A later analysis assigned CDR3 sequences and most-parsimonious VDJ recombination scenarios with the TCRdist pipeline. In a later analysis, every TCR beta chain was defined by the combination of its CDR3 amino acid sequence and its V-gene family, and reads without a unique V-gene family were dropped. In a later analysis, some 600 highly shared, low-generation-probability nucleotide sequences were removed to address suspected cross-contamination and a sequencing artifact. In a later analysis, a clonal expansion index for each public chain was calculated from normalized within-repertoire ranks of inferred template counts. Generation probabilities in a later analysis came from a VDJ recombination model fitted to out-of-frame rearrangements, and those results were checked against IGoR. Hypergeometric tests were used in a later analysis to score TCR-TCR, TCR-HLA and TCR-CMV co-occurrence, with a repertoire-size bias correction applied to the TCR pairs. To estimate false discovery rates, a later analysis permuted the HLA or CMV assignments 20 times. In a later analysis, co-occurring TCRs were grouped with DBSCAN, and TCRdist sequence similarity was added when clustering was performed within HLA-allele-positive subsets. Co-occurrence clustering excluded repertoires with fewer than 30,000 or more than 120,000 public chains, plus five with anomalous nucleotide sharing. TCRdb limited this immuneACCESS table to in-frame rearrangements with V and J called. A share of clones is missing; checked studies link under half to unresolved V genes, and the rest is unexplained. The DNA was the basis for D and trimming; V, J and clone size are from that table. The sample profile shows roughly 120,000 clones; 75% to 85% of them were found once. About 2.6% of the sample goes to the ten largest clones.

The rearrangement joined TRBV7-8 to TRBJ1-5; too little of a D gene remains to name it. What was sequenced was PBMCs. This sequence originates from a man aged 30 to 45 in good health and CMV-seronegative. The CDR3 reads CASSLRETNQPQHF. In nucleotides, the sequence is TGTGCCAGCAGCTTGAGGGAGACCAATCAGCCCCAGCATTTT.